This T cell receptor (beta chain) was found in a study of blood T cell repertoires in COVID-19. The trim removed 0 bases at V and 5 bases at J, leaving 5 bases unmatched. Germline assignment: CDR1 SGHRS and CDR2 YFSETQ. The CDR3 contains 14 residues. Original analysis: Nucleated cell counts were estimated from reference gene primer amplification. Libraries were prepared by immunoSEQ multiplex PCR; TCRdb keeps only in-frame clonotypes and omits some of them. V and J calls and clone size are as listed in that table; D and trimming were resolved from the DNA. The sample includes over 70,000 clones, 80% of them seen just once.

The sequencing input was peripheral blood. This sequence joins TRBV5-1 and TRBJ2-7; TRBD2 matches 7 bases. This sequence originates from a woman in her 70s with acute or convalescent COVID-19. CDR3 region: CASSLGLALDEQYF. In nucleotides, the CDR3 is TGCGCCAGCAGCTTGGGACTAGCCCTCGACGAGCAGTACTTC.